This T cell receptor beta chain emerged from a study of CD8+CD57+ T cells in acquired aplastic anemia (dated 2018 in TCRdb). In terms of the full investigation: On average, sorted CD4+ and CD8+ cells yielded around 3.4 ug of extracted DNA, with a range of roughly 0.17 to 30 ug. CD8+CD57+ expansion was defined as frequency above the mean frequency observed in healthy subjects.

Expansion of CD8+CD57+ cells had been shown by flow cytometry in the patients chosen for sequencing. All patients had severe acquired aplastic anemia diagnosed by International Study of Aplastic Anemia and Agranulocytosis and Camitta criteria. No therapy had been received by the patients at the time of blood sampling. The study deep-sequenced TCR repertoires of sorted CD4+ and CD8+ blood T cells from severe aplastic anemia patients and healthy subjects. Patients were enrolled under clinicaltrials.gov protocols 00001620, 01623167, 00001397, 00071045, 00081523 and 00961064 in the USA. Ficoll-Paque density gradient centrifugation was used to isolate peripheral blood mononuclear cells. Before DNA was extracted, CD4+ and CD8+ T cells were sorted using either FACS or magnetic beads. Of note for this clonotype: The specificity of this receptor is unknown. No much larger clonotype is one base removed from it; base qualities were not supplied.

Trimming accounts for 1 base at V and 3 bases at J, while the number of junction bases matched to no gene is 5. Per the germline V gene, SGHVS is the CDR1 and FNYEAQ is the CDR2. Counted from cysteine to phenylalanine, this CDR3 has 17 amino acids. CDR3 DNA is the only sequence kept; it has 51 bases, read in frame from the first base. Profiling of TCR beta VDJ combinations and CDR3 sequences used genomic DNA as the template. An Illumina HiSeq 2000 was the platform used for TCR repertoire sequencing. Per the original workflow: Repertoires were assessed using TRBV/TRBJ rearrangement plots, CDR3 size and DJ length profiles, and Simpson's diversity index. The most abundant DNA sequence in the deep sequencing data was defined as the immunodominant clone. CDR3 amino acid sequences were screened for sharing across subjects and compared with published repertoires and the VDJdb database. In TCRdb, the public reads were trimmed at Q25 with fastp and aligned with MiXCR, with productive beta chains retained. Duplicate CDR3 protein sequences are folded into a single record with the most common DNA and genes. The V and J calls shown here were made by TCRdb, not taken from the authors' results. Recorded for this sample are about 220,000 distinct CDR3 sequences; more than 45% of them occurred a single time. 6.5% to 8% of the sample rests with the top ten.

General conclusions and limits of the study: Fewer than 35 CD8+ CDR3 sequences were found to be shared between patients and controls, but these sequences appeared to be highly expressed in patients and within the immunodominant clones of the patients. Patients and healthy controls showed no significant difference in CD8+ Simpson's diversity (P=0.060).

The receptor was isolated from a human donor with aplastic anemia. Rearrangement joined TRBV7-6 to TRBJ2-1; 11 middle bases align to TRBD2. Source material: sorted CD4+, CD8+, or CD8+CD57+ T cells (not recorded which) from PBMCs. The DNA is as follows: TGTGCCAGCAGCTTAGGTTCTGGGACTAGCGGCTACAATGAGCAGTTCTTC. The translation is CASSLGSGTSGYNEQFF.